These T cell receptor beta chains were read from a single sample in a study of regulatory T cells in long-lasting Graves disease. In TCRdb, the multiplex PCR reads were re-called with MiXCR into one record per CDR3 protein. Of 300,000 to 400,000 distinct CDR3 sequences in the sample, around a fifth were seen once. This material consisted of peripheral blood mononuclear cells (PBMCs), taken when the disease was refractory, from a patient treated with antithyroid drugs. The receptors were sampled from a female donor with Graves disease. Each CDR3 is given with its conserved first and last residue. D genes are given only for firm matches. Some rows mark clone size as missing; the rest say once, few, many or name a class of expanded clone.

len	abundance	v_gene	j_gene	d_gene	CDR3aa	CDR3nt
14	.	TRBV7-9	TRBJ2-7	TRBD1	CASSAPGTGQTQYF	TGTGCCAGCAGCGCCCCGGGGACAGGGCAAACTCAGTACTTC
15	.	TRBV5-6	TRBJ2-1	.	CASSLIGRSGNEQFF	TGTGCCAGCAGCTTGATCGGCAGGTCAGGCAATGAGCAGTTCTTC
14	few	TRBV5-1	TRBJ1-5	.	CASSLEVGNQPQHF	TGCGCCAGCAGCTTGGAGGTGGGCAATCAGCCCCAGCATTTT
14	many	TRBV12-3/TRBV12-4	TRBJ2-7	.	CASSFQGSSYEQYF	TGTGCCAGCAGTTTTCAGGGGAGCTCCTACGAGCAGTACTTC
13	many	TRBV29-1	TRBJ1-2	.	CSVAEGANYGYTF	TGCAGCGTGGCAGAGGGAGCTAACTATGGCTACACCTTC
15	many	TRBV7-9	TRBJ1-2	.	CASSSVGGSSYGYTF	TGTGCCAGCAGCTCAGTGGGGGGAAGTTCCTATGGCTACACCTTC
16	few	TRBV20-1	TRBJ1-1	.	CSARDLHWGSNTEAFF	TGCAGTGCTAGAGATCTGCACTGGGGATCGAACACTGAAGCTTTCTTT
13	many	TRBV28	TRBJ1-1	.	CASSLPRVGGAFF	TGTGCCAGCAGTCTACCCAGGGTCGGTGGGGCTTTCTTT
15	many	TRBV20-1	TRBJ1-6	.	CSAPAGTTADSPLHF	TGCAGTGCTCCCGCCGGGACGACTGCGGACTCACCCCTCCACTTT
13	many	TRBV7-2	TRBJ2-7	.	CASSLGHRAEQYF	TGTGCCAGCAGCTTAGGTCACAGGGCCGAGCAGTACTTC
13	few	TRBV5-1	TRBJ2-5	.	CASSLLQQETQYF	TGCGCCAGCAGCTTGTTGCAACAAGAGACCCAGTACTTC
13	.	TRBV19	TRBJ1-2	.	CASSIDAGSGYTF	TGTGCCAGTAGTATTGATGCAGGGAGCGGCTACACCTTC
12	many	TRBV6-1	TRBJ1-2	.	CASRGGNYGYTF	TGTGCCAGCAGAGGGGGTAACTATGGCTACACCTTC
15	.	TRBV20-1	TRBJ2-3	.	CSASRGTSSSDTQYF	TGCAGTGCTAGTAGGGGAACTAGCTCTTCAGATACGCAGTATTTT